This is a list of T cell receptor beta chains from one sample in a study of blood T cells in healthy people across ages. TCRdb re-derived calls from the 5' RACE reads in MiXCR, one entry per CDR3 protein. This sample has just under 750,000 distinct CDR3 sequences, with around a fifth found just once. Sequenced input: blood. The receptors come from a man in his sixties or seventies in good health. The CDR3 runs from the conserved cysteine through the conserved F or W. Fields, in order: J gene, clone size, V gene, D gene, CDR3 DNA, CDR3 protein. D genes are given only for firm matches. Part of the rows lack a size; the others show once, few, many or a class for expanded clones.

TRBJ2-5,NA,TRBV12-3/TRBV12-4,TRBD1,TGTGCCAGCAGTTTAGCGCAAGGGGGCGCAGAGACCCAGTACTTC,CASSLAQGGAETQYF
TRBJ2-3,few,TRBV29-1,NA,TGCAGCGGGAACAGGGCAGATACGCAGTATTTT,CSGNRADTQYF
TRBJ2-2,many,TRBV12-3/TRBV12-4,NA,TGTGCCAGCAGCCGGACCGAAACAAACACCGGGGAGCTGTTTTTT,CASSRTETNTGELFF
TRBJ1-1,once,TRBV11-2,NA,TGTGCCAGCAGCTTTAGATATTGGAACACTGAAGCTTTCTTT,CASSFRYWNTEAFF
TRBJ2-1,NA,TRBV5-1,NA,TGCGCCAGCAGCTTGAACAGGGCTACGAATGAGCAGTTCTTC,CASSLNRATNEQFF
TRBJ2-1,NA,TRBV6-2/TRBV6-3,TRBD2,TGTGCCAGCAGTGACGGACTAGCGGGACATTTCAATGAGCAGTTCTTC,CASSDGLAGHFNEQFF
TRBJ1-2,NA,TRBV28,NA,TGTGCCAGCAGTTTACCCCTCGGAAATTATGGCTACACCTTC,CASSLPLGNYGYTF
TRBJ1-6,NA,TRBV28,NA,TGTGCCAGCAGCCCATCCGACAGGTTCTATAATTCACCCCTCCACTTT,CASSPSDRFYNSPLHF
TRBJ2-3,few,TRBV20-1,TRBD1,TGCAGTGGTGTAGGCAGGGGGCGTTCGGGGTACACAGATACGCAGTATTTT,CSGVGRGRSGYTDTQYF
TRBJ2-7,few,TRBV28,NA,TGTGCCACGGTAGGGGAGACCTCCTACGAGCAGTACTTC,CATVGETSYEQYF
TRBJ2-7,few,TRBV7-9,TRBD2,TGTGCCAGCAGCTTACCTAGCGGGGGGCGGAACGAGCAGTACTTC,CASSLPSGGRNEQYF
TRBJ1-1,NA,TRBV6-1,NA,TGTGCCAGCAGTGAAGAACACTGGGCTGAAGCTTTCTTT,CASSEEHWAEAFF
TRBJ2-2,few,TRBV15,TRBD2,TGTGCCACCAGCAGAGATCTGGCGGGGGACACCGGGGAGCTGTTTTTT,CATSRDLAGDTGELFF
TRBJ1-1,few,TRBV11-2,NA,TGTGCCAGCAGCTTAGAAGTCGGCTACGGGGGTCTTGACACTGAAGCTTTCTTT,CASSLEVGYGGLDTEAFF
TRBJ1-5,few,TRBV19,NA,TGTGCCAGTAACGAGGACAATCAGCCCCAGCATTTT,CASNEDNQPQHF
TRBJ2-2,NA,TRBV7-9,TRBD2,TGTGCCAGCACTAGCGGGGTGAACACCGGGGAGCTGTTTTTT,CASTSGVNTGELFF
TRBJ1-2,NA,TRBV19,NA,TGTGCCAGTACCCGGGGACTGGTCTATGGCTACACCTTC,CASTRGLVYGYTF
TRBJ1-2,NA,TRBV7-2,NA,TGTGCCAGCAGGGTGACAGTTAACTATGGCTACACCTTC,CASRVTVNYGYTF
TRBJ2-3,few,TRBV5-1,NA,TGCGCCAGCAATGATCCAGGGACAGATACGCAGTATTTT,CASNDPGTDTQYF
TRBJ1-5,many,TRBV5-6,TRBD1,TGTGCCAGCAGCTTTGGAGTGGCGACAGGGGGCAATCAGCCCCAGCATTTT,CASSFGVATGGNQPQHF
TRBJ2-3,few,TRBV5-1,NA,TGCGCCAGCAGCTCCGACGGAGCGGGTACAACAGATACGCAGTATTTT,CASSSDGAGTTDTQYF
TRBJ2-7,NA,TRBV12-3/TRBV12-4,NA,TGTGCCACCATGCAGGTTGGCTACGAGCAGTACTTC,CATMQVGYEQYF
TRBJ2-2,few,TRBV20-1,NA,TGCAGTGCTAGAGGGTATAACACCGGGGAGCTGTTTTTT,CSARGYNTGELFF
TRBJ1-4,NA,TRBV27,TRBD1,TGTGCCAGCAGCCCTCGGACAGGGGAAAAACTGTTTTTT,CASSPRTGEKLFF
TRBJ2-7,few,TRBV7-8,NA,TGTGCCAGCAGCTTAGCACCACACTACGAGCAGTACTTC,CASSLAPHYEQYF
TRBJ2-3,many,TRBV4-1,NA,TGCGCCAGCAGCCAAGATCAGGGGTTTGCGCAGTATTTT,CASSQDQGFAQYF
TRBJ1-6,few,TRBV7-2,TRBD1,TGTGCCAGCAGCATGCCGACAGGGGGAGGTTCACCCCTCCACTTT,CASSMPTGGGSPLHF
TRBJ2-2,once,TRBV5-1,NA,TGCGCCAGCAGCTACAGGGAATCCACCGGGGAGCTGTTTTTT,CASSYRESTGELFF
TRBJ1-2,NA,TRBV12-3/TRBV12-4,TRBD1,TGTGCCAGCAGTACAGGGGGGAACTATGGCTACACCTTC,CASSTGGNYGYTF
TRBJ1-5,NA,TRBV7-9,NA,TGTGCCAGCAGCCGTGGGGGCCTCAATCAGCCCCAGCATTTT,CASSRGGLNQPQHF
TRBJ2-7,NA,TRBV28,TRBD2,TGTGCCAGCAGCAACCCTGGGACTAGCGGGGGCTCCTACGAGCAGTACTTC,CASSNPGTSGGSYEQYF
TRBJ2-1,NA,TRBV20-1,TRBD2,TGCAGTGCTTATACCACTAGCGGGGGGGATTTTGAGCAGTTCTTC,CSAYTTSGGDFEQFF
TRBJ2-5,few,TRBV12-3/TRBV12-4,NA,TGTGCCAGCAGCCAGACCGCCACCCCAGAGACCCAGTACTTC,CASSQTATPETQYF
TRBJ2-3,few,TRBV7-9,NA,TGTGCCAGCAGCTTCTCTGGACAGACCTGGGATACGCAGTATTTT,CASSFSGQTWDTQYF
TRBJ2-7,NA,TRBV2,NA,TGCGCCAGCAGGGACGACTGGGTCTCCTACGAGCAGTACTTC,CASRDDWVSYEQYF
TRBJ1-2,many,TRBV12-3/TRBV12-4,TRBD1,TGTGCCAGCAGTCCCGGACAGGGGAGCTATGGCTACACCTTC,CASSPGQGSYGYTF
TRBJ2-1,NA,TRBV9,TRBD2,TGTGCCAGCAGCGTAGTTCCTAGCGGGAGCCATGAGCAGTTCTTC,CASSVVPSGSHEQFF
TRBJ1-1,NA,TRBV9,TRBD1,TGTGCCAGCAGGGCAGGGGACAGGGGGTACACTGAAGCTTTCTTT,CASRAGDRGYTEAFF
TRBJ2-3,once,TRBV7-6,NA,TGTGCCAGCAGCTTAGGCGTTAGCGGAGGGGTAGATACGCAGTATTTT,CASSLGVSGGVDTQYF
TRBJ2-1,NA,TRBV6-2/TRBV6-3,NA,TGTGCCAGCAGTTACACGGGAGTTTTCTACAATGAGCAGTTCTTC,CASSYTGVFYNEQFF
TRBJ1-6,NA,TRBV5-1,NA,TGCGCCAGCAGAAATACCGGGACAAGTAATAATTCACCCCTCCACTTT,CASRNTGTSNNSPLHF
TRBJ2-7,few,TRBV7-6,NA,TGTGCCAGCACAGGCCTAGGGCCCGAGCAGTACTTC,CASTGLGPEQYF
TRBJ1-5,NA,TRBV2,NA,TGTGCCAGCAGTGAAGTTAGGGCCGGGAATCAGCCCCAGCATTTT,CASSEVRAGNQPQHF
TRBJ1-1,NA,TRBV29-1,NA,TGCAGCGTTGGGGGGGACCCTGGTGAAGCTTTCTTT,CSVGGDPGEAFF
TRBJ2-3,NA,TRBV20-1,TRBD1,TGCAGTGCTGGGAGAATACAGGGGGCAACCCTAGCATCGAATACGCAGTATTTT,CSAGRIQGATLASNTQYF
TRBJ1-4,NA,TRBV19,TRBD1,TGTGCCAGTTGGCCCAGACAGGGCGTAAATGAAAAACTGTTTTTT,CASWPRQGVNEKLFF
TRBJ2-1,NA,TRBV5-1,TRBD1,TGCGCCAGCAGCTTGAGGGTGACAGGGTCCGACAATGAGCAGTTCTTC,CASSLRVTGSDNEQFF
TRBJ2-3,NA,TRBV4-1,NA,TGCGCCAGCAGCCCCCAGGAACGGGGGCTCAGCACAGATACGCAGTATTTT,CASSPQERGLSTDTQYF
TRBJ2-3,NA,TRBV7-9,NA,TGTGCCAGCAGCCAAATGGGTCGACAGACGGGCACAGATACGCAGTATTTT,CASSQMGRQTGTDTQYF
TRBJ2-3,NA,TRBV3-1,TRBD1,TGTGCCAGCAGCCCAGGACAGGGAGGACTTGGGGTCACAGATACGCAGTATTTT,CASSPGQGGLGVTDTQYF
TRBJ2-5,NA,TRBV3-1,NA,TGTGCCAGCACCCCAGGGGACTCCCAAGAGACCCAGTACTTC,CASTPGDSQETQYF
TRBJ2-3,NA,TRBV27,TRBD2,TGTGCCAGCACTAGCGGGGTACCAGATACGCAGTATTTT,CASTSGVPDTQYF
TRBJ2-5,few,TRBV28,NA,TGTGCCATAATGATTCAAGAGACCCAGTACTTC,CAIMIQETQYF
TRBJ2-1,NA,TRBV25-1,TRBD2,TGTGCCAGCAGTCGGGGCGGGGGGGACCACAATGAGCAGTTCTTC,CASSRGGGDHNEQFF
TRBJ2-2,few,TRBV7-9,TRBD2,TGTGCCAGCAGCAAGACTAGCGGGATGAACACCGGGGAGCTGTTTTTT,CASSKTSGMNTGELFF
TRBJ2-3,few,TRBV5-6,NA,TGTGCCAGCAGCTTGGAGATGTGGGGCACAGATACGCAGTATTTT,CASSLEMWGTDTQYF
TRBJ2-7,NA,TRBV4-1,NA,TGTGCCAGCAGCTCACAAGAGCGGGTCGGCGAGCAGTACTTC,CASSSQERVGEQYF
TRBJ2-3,few,TRBV20-1,NA,TGCAGTGCTAGGTCGGCAGATACGCAGTATTTT,CSARSADTQYF